The 20 T cell receptor beta chains presented below share a single source sample, sequenced in a study of cytomegalovirus exposure and HLA in healthy donors. Method: immunoSEQ multiplex PCR; TCRdb's copy keeps in-frame clones and lacks some. Of 100,000 to 150,000 clones listed, roughly nine tenths are singletons. What was sequenced was PBMCs. These receptors were obtained from a woman younger than 30 in good health and CMV-seronegative.

The chain uses TRBV5-6 and TRBJ2-3, with 13 bases fitting TRBD2. J was trimmed by 7 bases and V by 4 bases; bases with no gene match: 6. The CDR3 runs to 15 residues. Germline values: CDR1 SGHDT, CDR2 YYEEEE. CDR3 amino acids: CASSDRTSGGYTQYF. CDR3 DNA: TGTGCCAGCAGCGATCGGACTAGCGGGGGATATACGCAGTATTTT.

The CDR3 DNA is TGTGCCACCCCAGCAGCCCGGGGGGACGGCTACACCTTC. Translating it yields CATPAARGDGYTF. V usage is TRBV19 and J usage is TRBJ1-2; perhaps TRBD1 as D (5 bases). Germline V gene lookup returns CDR1 LNHDA and CDR2 SQIVND (reference sequence). Trimming stripped 10 bases from V and 8 bases from J, with 20 bases between. This CDR3 is built from 13 residues. The full variable domain, rest sourced from reference TRBV19 and TRBJ1-2, is DGGITQSPKYLFRKEGQNVTLSCEQNLNHDAMYWYRQDPGQGLRLIYYSQIVNDFQKGDIAEGYSVSREKKESFPLTVTSAQKNPTAFYLCATPAARGDGYTFGSGTRLTVV.

V is TRBV2 and J is TRBJ2-1, with 7 bases matching TRBD2. V dropped 6 bases and J dropped 2; count of bases not matched to a gene: 7. CDR3 length: 15 residues. Germline V gene data show CDR1 as SNHLY and CDR2 as FYNNEI. The CDR3 DNA follows: TGTGCCAGCAGACCAGCGGGAAACACCTACAATGAGCAGTTCTTC. Translated: CASRPAGNTYNEQFF.

The chain couples TRBV2 to TRBJ2-7, with 8 bases fitting TRBD1. V trimming: 8 bases; J trimming: 2 bases; junction bases outside the gene matches: 2. CDR3 length: 12 residues. Per germline, CDR1 SNHLY and CDR2 FYNNEI. CDR3: CASDRGPYEQYF. The CDR3 coding sequence is TGTGCCAGCGACAGGGGTCCCTACGAGCAGTACTTC.

V is TRBV25-1 and J is TRBJ2-5, with D tentatively TRBD1 (6 bases). The germline V gene encodes CDR1 MGHDK and CDR2 SYGVNS. The CDR3 contains 15 residues. Trimming cost V 4 bases and J 0 bases, with 12 bases left between them. Written as DNA, the CDR3 is TGTGCCAGCAGTGCCCCCCAGGGGAACCAAGAGACCCAGTACTTC. Its translation: CASSAPQGNQETQYF.

This clone was seen just once. The rearrangement joins TRBV18 to TRBJ2-2; no reliable D call. The CDR3 contains 15 residues. Germline V gene lookup returns CDR1 KGHSH and CDR2 LQKENI. V was shortened by 0 bases and J by 4 bases, with 9 bases between the two germline ends. The CDR3 bases are TGTGCCAGCTCACCACCGTCGGTGAGCACCGGGGAGCTGTTTTTT. Translating gives CASSPPSVSTGELFF.

The chain's CDR3 is CASSSVSIHNSPLHF. The CDR3 nucleotides are TGTGCCAGCAGTTCAGTCAGTATTCATAATTCACCCCTCCACTTT. The chain carries TRBV28 and TRBJ1-6; D uncertain. Germline CDR1 reads MDHEN; CDR2 reads SYDVKM. CDR3 length: 15 residues. V dropped 4 bases and J dropped 5 bases, with 12 bases sitting between them.

J is TRBJ1-1 and V is TRBV7-8, with D maybe TRBD1 (6 bases). Per germline, CDR1 SGHVS and CDR2 FQNEAQ. This CDR3 has 13 residues. Trimming shortened V by 6 bases and J by 1 base, and 9 bases separated the two germline ends. CDR3 in amino acids: CASSRGGNTEAFF. The CDR3 nucleotides read TGTGCCAGCAGTCGAGGGGGGAACACTGAAGCTTTCTTT.

This sequence joins TRBV27 and TRBJ2-1; TRBD1 matches at 8 bases. CDR3 size: 16 residues. The germline V gene encodes CDR1 MNHEY and CDR2 SMNVEV (reference sequence). Losses at the gene ends were 4 bases for V and 4 bases for J; bases not matched to a gene: 9. CDR3 bases: TGTGCCAGCAGTTCGCGCGTGGACAGGGAATACAATGAGCAGTTCTTC. Its translation is CASSSRVDREYNEQFF.

This chain links TRBV18 with TRBJ1-1, with 8 nucleotides matching TRBD1. V was clipped by 6 bases and J by 1 base; unmatched bases: 7. Germline lookup yields CDR1 KGHSH and CDR2 LQKENI. This CDR3 is built from 15 residues. The CDR3, as DNA: TGTGCCAGCTCTCAAGGGACAGGAAAGAACACTGAAGCTTTCTTT. The encoded protein is CASSQGTGKNTEAFF.

J is TRBJ1-1 and V is TRBV30; possibly TRBD1 for D (5 bases). CDR1 and CDR2 (germline): GTSNPN, SVGIG (reference sequence). The CDR3 consists of 13 residues. V lost 8 bases, J lost 1 base, and 14 bases lay in between. The CDR3 spells CAQDKLPNTEAFF. CDR3 sequence (DNA): TGTGCCCAGGACAAGTTGCCGAACACTGAAGCTTTCTTT.

The chain has TRBV30 and TRBJ2-7; D perhaps matches TRBD2 (5 bases). V dropped 3 bases and J dropped 2 bases, with 20 bases sitting between them. Germline V gives CDR1 GTSNPN, CDR2 SVGIG (reference sequence). CDR3 length: 16 amino acids. The chain's CDR3 is CAWRDLHRRATYEQYF. In nucleotides, the CDR3 is TGTGCCTGGAGAGACCTACACCGGCGGGCAACCTACGAGCAGTACTTC. Full variable domain (outside the CDR3, taken from reference TRBV30 and TRBJ2-7): SQTIHQWPATLVQPVGSPLSLECTVEGTSNPNLYWYRQAAGRGLQLLFYSVGIGQISSEVPQNLSASRPQDRQFILSSKKLLLSDSGFYLCAWRDLHRRATYEQYFGPGTRLTVT.

Only a few counts were recorded for this clone. This chain connects TRBV15 to TRBJ1-3; the D gene is possibly TRBD1 (5 bases). V shed 0 bases and J shed 3 bases, with 12 bases lying between them. The CDR3 covers 16 residues. Per the germline V gene, CDR1 is LNHNV and CDR2 is YYDKDF (reference sequence). The CDR3 DNA is TGTGCCACCAGCAGAGATTATGCGGGGGGTGGAAACACCATATATTTT. Translating it yields CATSRDYAGGGNTIYF.

The chain couples TRBV7-2 to TRBJ1-1, with D possibly TRBD1 on 6 matching bases. V was shortened by 3 bases and J by 3 bases, with 14 bases between the two germline ends. CDR3 length equals 15 residues. Germline assignment: CDR1 SGHTA and CDR2 FQGNSA. The CDR3, as DNA: TGTGCCAGCAGCTTGCCGACAGGAAGATACACTGAAGCTTTCTTT. This translates into CASSLPTGRYTEAFF.

The chain recombines TRBV6-1 with TRBJ1-2; possibly TRBD1 for D (5 bases). The CDR3 extends over 14 amino acids. V was clipped by 8 bases and J by 6 bases, with 19 bases between them. Germline V gene lookup returns CDR1 MNHNS and CDR2 SASEGT. DNA of the CDR3: TGTGCCAGCCTTTTCCGGGGGTCGTTGAATGGCTACACCTTC. It translates to CASLFRGSLNGYTF.

A single count supports this clone. The chain carries TRBV7-2 and TRBJ1-5; 8 nucleotides line up with TRBD1. After removal of 3 bases from V and 6 bases from J, the junction contained 7 bases not matched to a gene. The CDR3 has 15 residues. From germline, CDR1 is SGHTA and CDR2 FQGNSA. CDR3 sequence (DNA): TGTGCCAGCAGCTTCCTGACAGGGGCGGCTCAGCCCCAGCATTTT. This sequence encodes CASSFLTGAAQPQHF.

The genes are TRBV28 and TRBJ1-1; D possibly corresponds to TRBD1 (6 bases). Trimming left V 4 bases short and J 4 bases short, with 7 bases between. This CDR3 has 12 residues. Germline V gene sequence: CDR1 MDHEN, CDR2 SYDVKM. The CDR3 protein is CASSYRATEAFF. CDR3 DNA: TGTGCCAGCAGTTACAGGGCCACTGAAGCTTTCTTT. Based on the CDR3 plus reference TRBV28 and TRBJ1-1, the full variable domain is DVKVTQSSRYLVKRTGEKVFLECVQDMDHENMFWYRQDPGLGLRLIYFSYDVKMKEKGDIPEGYSVSREKKERFSLILESASTNQTSMYLCASSYRATEAFFGQGTRLTVV.

The chain has TRBV7-8 and TRBJ1-4, with 7 bases matching TRBD1. The CDR3 loop spans 18 amino acids. The germline V gene has CDR1 SGHVS and CDR2 FQNEAQ. Trimming cost V 5 bases and J 1 base; bases outside gene matches: 13. CDR3 protein: CASSPSRGIPGTNEKLFF. For the CDR3, the DNA is TGTGCCAGCAGCCCCTCCAGGGGGATCCCGGGAACTAATGAAAAACTGTTTTTT.

This chain links TRBV28 with TRBJ1-3; no definite D call. Trimming left V 5 bases short and J 0 bases short, with 14 bases between. The CDR3 covers 16 residues. CDR1 is MDHEN, CDR2 SYDVKM, per germline. CDR3 sequence (DNA): TGTGCCAGCAGTCCCGCGGGCAGCTTCTCTGGAAACACCATATATTTT. Its translation is CASSPAGSFSGNTIYF.

The genes are TRBV6-6 and TRBJ1-1, with D possibly being TRBD1 (6 bases). The germline gives CDR1 MNHNY, CDR2 SVGAGI (reference sequence). The CDR3 runs to 16 residues. The V gene lost 0 bases and the J gene lost 0 bases, with 11 bases spanning the gap. As DNA, the CDR3 is TGTGCCAGCAGTTACTCGGACAGATCCATGAACACTGAAGCTTTCTTT. Amino acid sequence: CASSYSDRSMNTEAFF.